Here is one T cell receptor beta chain with its context. Germline V CDR1 and CDR2: ENHRY, SYGVKD. V was pared by 3 bases and J by 1 base, with 1 base of the junction left unmatched. There are 16 residues in the CDR3. Time point indicated: patch test 1, 2 weeks after DPC sensitization. The treatment: therapeutic diphenylcyclopropenone sensitization with weekly scalp DPC. Each CDR3 protein is one row after TCRdb ran MiXCR on the RACE reads. The sample includes about 340,000 distinct CDR3 sequences, approximately 6.3% of them seen just once. The data originate from a study of human T cells and chemical hapten exposure. Whole-study context: Sensitization used 2% DPC on around 2 cm by around 2 cm upper inner arm skin. Across samples, TCR yields varied, mostly owing to small differences in pooled library volumes.

The TCR originated in a woman in her late teens or twenties with alopecia areata. Some clones in this sample may be carry-over from other donors' samples. Material: whole blood, obtained in connection with sensitization to the hapten diphenylcyclopropenone (DPC). The chain is built from TRBV10-3 and TRBJ2-3, with TRBD2 matching over 13 bases. In nucleotides, the CDR3 is TGTGCCATCAGTGAAGGACTAGCGGGAGGCACAGATACGCAGTATTTT. Amino acids: CAISEGLAGGTDTQYF.